This T cell receptor beta chain was obtained from a study of blood T cell repertoires in COVID-19. Across the whole study: Both acute and convalescent COVID-19 samples were obtained from the United States, Italy and Spain. Sources were T cells, B-cell-depleted T cells, or PBMCs; the material itself was cDNA or gDNA.

Trimming stripped 5 bases from V and 1 base from J, with 8 bases between. This CDR3 has 14 amino acids. In germline, CDR1 is LNHDA, CDR2 SQIVND (reference sequence). In the authors' methods: The authors estimated nucleated cell counts from reference gene primer amplification. Here immunoSEQ multiplex PCR was the method, and the copy in TCRdb shows in-frame clones only, minus some. The V and J calls and clone size are taken from that table; D and trimming were inferred from the DNA. The top ten clones hold almost 1.5% of a sample with 400,000 to 450,000 clones, 86% of them seen once. This TCR came from a woman in her 30s with active or convalescent COVID-19. Source material: peripheral blood. This chain joins TRBV19 and TRBJ2-2; D is uncertain. This chain's CDR3 is CASSGQKNTGELFF. CDR3 coding DNA: TGTGCCAGTAGTGGCCAGAAGAACACCGGGGAGCTGTTTTTT.